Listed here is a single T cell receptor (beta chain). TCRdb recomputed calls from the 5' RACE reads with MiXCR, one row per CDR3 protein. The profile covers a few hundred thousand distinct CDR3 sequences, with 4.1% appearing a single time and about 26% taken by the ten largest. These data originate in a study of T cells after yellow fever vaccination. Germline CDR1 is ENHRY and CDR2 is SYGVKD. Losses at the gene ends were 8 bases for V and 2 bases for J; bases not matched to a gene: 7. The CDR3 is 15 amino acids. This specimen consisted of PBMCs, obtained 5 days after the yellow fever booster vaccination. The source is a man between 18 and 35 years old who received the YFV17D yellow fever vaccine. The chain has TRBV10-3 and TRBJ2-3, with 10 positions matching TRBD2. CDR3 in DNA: TGTGCCATCCAGCGCCTAGCGGGGGACACAGATACGCAGTATTTT. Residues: CAIQRLAGDTDTQYF.